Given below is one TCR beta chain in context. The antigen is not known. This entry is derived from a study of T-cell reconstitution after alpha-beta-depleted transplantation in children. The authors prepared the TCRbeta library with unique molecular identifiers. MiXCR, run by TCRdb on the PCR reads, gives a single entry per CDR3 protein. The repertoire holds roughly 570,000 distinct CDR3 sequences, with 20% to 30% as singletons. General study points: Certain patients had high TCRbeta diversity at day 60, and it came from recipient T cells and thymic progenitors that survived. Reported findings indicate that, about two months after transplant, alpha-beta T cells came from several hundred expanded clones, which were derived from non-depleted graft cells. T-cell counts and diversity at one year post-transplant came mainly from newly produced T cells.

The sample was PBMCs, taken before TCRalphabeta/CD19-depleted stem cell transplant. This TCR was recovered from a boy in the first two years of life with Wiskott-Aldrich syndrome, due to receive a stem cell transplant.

The CDR3 protein is CSASDRASGIYNEQFF. The CDR3, as DNA: TGCAGTGCTAGCGACCGGGCTAGCGGGATCTACAATGAGCAGTTCTTC. The chain uses TRBV20-1 and TRBJ2-1, with 9 bases matching TRBD2. The CDR3 is 16 residues long. Germline CDR1 is DFQATT and CDR2 is SNEGSKA (reference sequence). V gave up 3 bases and J gave up 3 bases; unmatched junction bases: 9.